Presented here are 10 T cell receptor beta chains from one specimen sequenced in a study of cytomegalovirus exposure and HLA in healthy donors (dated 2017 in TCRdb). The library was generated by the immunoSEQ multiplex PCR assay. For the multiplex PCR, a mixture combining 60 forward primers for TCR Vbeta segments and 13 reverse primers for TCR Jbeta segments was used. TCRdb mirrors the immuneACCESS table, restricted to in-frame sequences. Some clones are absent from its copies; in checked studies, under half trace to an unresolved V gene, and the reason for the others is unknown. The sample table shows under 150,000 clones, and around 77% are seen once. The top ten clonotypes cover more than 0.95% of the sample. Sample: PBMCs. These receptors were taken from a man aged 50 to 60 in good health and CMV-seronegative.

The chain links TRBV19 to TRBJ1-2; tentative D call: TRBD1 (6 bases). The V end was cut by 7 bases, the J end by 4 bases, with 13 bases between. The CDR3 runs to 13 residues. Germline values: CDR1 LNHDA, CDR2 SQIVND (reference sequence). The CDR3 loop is CASNPGRGYGYTF. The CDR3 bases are TGTGCCAGTAACCCCGGCAGGGGCTATGGCTACACCTTC.

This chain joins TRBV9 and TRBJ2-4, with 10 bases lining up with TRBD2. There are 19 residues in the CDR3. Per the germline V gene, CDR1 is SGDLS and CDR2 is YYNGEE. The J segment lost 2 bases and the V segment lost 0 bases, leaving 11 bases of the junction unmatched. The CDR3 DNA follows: TGTGCCAGCAGCGTAGAGGCTGGGGCTAGCGGGAGTTCCAAAAACATTCAGTACTTC. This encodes CASSVEAGASGSSKNIQYF. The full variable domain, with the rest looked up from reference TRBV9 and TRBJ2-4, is DSGVTQTPKHLITATGQRVTLRCSPRSGDLSVYWYQQSLDQGLQFLIQYYNGEERAKGNILERFSAQQFPDLHSELNLSSLELGDSALYFCASSVEAGASGSSKNIQYFGAGTRLSVL.

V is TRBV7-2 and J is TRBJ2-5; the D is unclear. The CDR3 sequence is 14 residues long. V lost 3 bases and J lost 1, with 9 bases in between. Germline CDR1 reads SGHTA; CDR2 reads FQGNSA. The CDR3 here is CASSLREIQETQYF. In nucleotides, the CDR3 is TGTGCCAGCAGCTTGAGAGAGATCCAAGAGACCCAGTACTTC.

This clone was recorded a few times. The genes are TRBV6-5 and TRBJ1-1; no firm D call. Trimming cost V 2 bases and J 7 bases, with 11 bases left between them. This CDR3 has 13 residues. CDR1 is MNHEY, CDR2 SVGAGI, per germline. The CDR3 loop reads CASSYGSGSEAFF. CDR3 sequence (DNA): TGTGCCAGCAGTTACGGTTCGGGGAGTGAAGCTTTCTTT.

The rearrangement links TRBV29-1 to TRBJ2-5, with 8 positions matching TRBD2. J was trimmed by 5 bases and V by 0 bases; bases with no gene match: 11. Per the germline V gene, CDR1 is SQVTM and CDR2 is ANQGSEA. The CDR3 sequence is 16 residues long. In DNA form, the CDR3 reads TGCAGCGTTGAAGATCGGGGGGGGCGGTTGGAGGAGACCCAGTACTTC. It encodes CSVEDRGGRLEETQYF. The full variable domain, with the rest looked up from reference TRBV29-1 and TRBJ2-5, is SAVISQKPSRDICQRGTSLTIQCQVDSQVTMMFWYRQQPGQSLTLIATANQGSEATYESGFVIDKFPISRPNLTFSTLTVSNMSPEDSSIYLCSVEDRGGRLEETQYFGPGTRLLVL.

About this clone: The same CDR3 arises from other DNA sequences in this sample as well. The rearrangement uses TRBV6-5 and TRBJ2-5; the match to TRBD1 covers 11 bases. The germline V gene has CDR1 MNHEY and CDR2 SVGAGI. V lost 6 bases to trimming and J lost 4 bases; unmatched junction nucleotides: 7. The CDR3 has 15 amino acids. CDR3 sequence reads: CASSPGTGGGETQYF. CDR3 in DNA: TGTGCCAGCAGCCCCGGGACAGGGGGAGGAGAGACCCAGTACTTC.

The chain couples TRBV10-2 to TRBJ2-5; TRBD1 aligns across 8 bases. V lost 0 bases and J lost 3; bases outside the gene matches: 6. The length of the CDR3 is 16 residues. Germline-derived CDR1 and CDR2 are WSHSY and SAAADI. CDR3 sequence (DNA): TGCGCCAGCAGTGAGTCAGGGACAGGTGAAAAAGAGACCCAGTACTTC. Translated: CASSESGTGEKETQYF.

CDR3 nucleotide sequence: TGTGCCAGCTACGGGGGCTATGGCTACACCTTC. Protein: CASYGGYGYTF. The chain has TRBV6-5 and TRBJ1-2, with D tentatively TRBD1 (5 bases). V was pared by 8 bases and J by 4 bases, with 8 bases between. The CDR3 sequence is 11 residues long. The germline V gene encodes CDR1 MNHEY and CDR2 SVGAGI.

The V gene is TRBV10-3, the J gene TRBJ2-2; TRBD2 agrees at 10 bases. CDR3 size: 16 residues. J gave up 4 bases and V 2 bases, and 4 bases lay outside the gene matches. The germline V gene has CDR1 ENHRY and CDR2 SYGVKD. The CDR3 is CAISEASGRATGELFF. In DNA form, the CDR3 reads TGTGCCATCAGTGAGGCCAGCGGGAGGGCCACCGGGGAGCTGTTTTTT.

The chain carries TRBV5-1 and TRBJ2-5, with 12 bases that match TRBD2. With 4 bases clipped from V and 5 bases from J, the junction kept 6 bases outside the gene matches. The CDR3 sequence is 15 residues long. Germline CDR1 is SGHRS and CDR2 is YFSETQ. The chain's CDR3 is CASSVGLAGRETQYF. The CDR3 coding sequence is TGCGCCAGCAGCGTCGGACTAGCGGGACGGGAGACCCAGTACTTC.